The clone carrying this TCR beta chain has at least ten counts. Its antigen is not identified. None of the included patients had other autoimmune diseases, uncontrolled infections, pregnancy or lactation, as these led to exclusion. This CDR3 is 14 amino acids long. The germline gives CDR1 MNHEY, CDR2 SMNVEV (reference sequence). The V gene end was trimmed by 6 bases and the J gene end by 7 bases; junction bases not matched to a gene: 12. The entry originates in a study of Graves' ophthalmopathy and Graves' hyperthyroidism. Across the study: Peripheral blood was collected at initial diagnosis, before any treatment. Study-wide points: Ophthalmopathy versus stable hyperthyroidism: 13-signature model gave 85% to 90% sensitivity, around 81% specificity.

The sequenced template was RNA, covering the TCR beta CDR3 region. RT-PCR in the first round used HTBI primers; a second-round multiplex PCR followed. TCRdb passed the multiplex PCR reads through MiXCR, listing each CDR3 protein once. The sample lists hundreds of thousands of distinct CDR3 sequences; about 15% were seen once. This sequence joins TRBV27 and TRBJ2-7; TRBD2 matches 7 bases. This TCR was sampled from a woman in her twenties or thirties with Graves' ophthalmopathy. The sequencing sample was made of blood. CDR3 amino acids: CASRSRGGAREQYF. The CDR3, as DNA: TGTGCCAGCAGATCCCGGGGAGGGGCAAGGGAGCAGTACTTC.